This is a list of T cell receptor beta chains from one sample in a study of beta chain features in type 1 diabetes. Profiling relied on immunoSEQ multiplex PCR, and the TCRdb table lists in-frame clones only, not all of them. This table holds about 340,000 clones, approximately 9.7% found once. Input material: central memory CD4+ T cells from blood. The receptor set was obtained from a man aged 30 to 45 with type 1 diabetes. CDR3s include the opening cysteine and the closing phenylalanine or tryptophan. Each record gives: V gene, clone size, J gene, D gene, CDR3 DNA, CDR3 protein. A D gene is named only where the DNA matches it firmly. A clone size is listed for some rows: how often the clone was seen (once, few, many), or a class if it is expanded.

TRBV4-3	few	TRBJ1-1	NA	TGCGCCAGCAGCCAAGATTACGGGCGGAAAGCTTTCTTT	CASSQDYGRKAFF
TRBV27	NA	TRBJ2-1	TRBD1	TGTGCCAGCAGCCTCCAGGGGGCCCTCCACAATGAGCAGTTCTTC	CASSLQGALHNEQFF
TRBV9	few	TRBJ2-2	NA	TGTGCCAGCAGCGTCGAGGCCAGGAACACCGGGGAGCTGTTTTTT	CASSVEARNTGELFF
TRBV7-9	few	TRBJ2-5	NA	TGTGCCAGCAGCTTGTGGGAGACCCAGTACTTC	CASSLWETQYF
TRBV5-6	NA	TRBJ1-2	NA	TGTGCCAGCAGCCTCAACGGGGGAAATAACTATGGCTACACCTTC	CASSLNGGNNYGYTF
TRBV5-1	few	TRBJ2-5	NA	TGCGCCAGCGTCAGGGACGGCGGGCGGTCGGAGACCCAGTACTTC	CASVRDGGRSETQYF
TRBV9	many	TRBJ1-3	NA	TGTGCCAGCAGCGTAAGCTGGGGGAGCGGAACCACCATATATTTT	CASSVSWGSGTTIYF
TRBV29-1	few	TRBJ2-3	TRBD2	TGCAGCGTTGAAGGGCTGCGGGGGGTAGGCACAGATACGCAGTATTTT	CSVEGLRGVGTDTQYF
TRBV6-5	NA	TRBJ1-6	NA	TGTGCCAGCAGTGGGGGTTCGGATTCACCCCTCCACTTT	CASSGGSDSPLHF
TRBV9	NA	TRBJ2-3	NA	TGTGCCAGCAGCGTAGCACTCTACACAGATACGCAGTATTTT	CASSVALYTDTQYF
TRBV2	few	TRBJ2-3	TRBD2	TGTGCCAGCAGTTCCACTAAGGCGGGGGTTCGCACAGATACGCAGTATTTT	CASSSTKAGVRTDTQYF
TRBV18	NA	TRBJ2-5	NA	TGTGCCAGCTCACCAGGGCTGGGAGAGACCCAGTACTTC	CASSPGLGETQYF
TRBV10-3	few	TRBJ2-3	NA	TGTGCCATCAGTCCTTCCCCGGGGGAAGGTGAAACAGATACGCAGTATTTT	CAISPSPGEGETDTQYF
TRBV2	few	TRBJ2-5	NA	TGTGCCAGCAATCAAGGGATCGCCGAGACCCAGTACTTC	CASNQGIAETQYF
TRBV11-3	NA	TRBJ2-3	NA	TGTGCCAGCAGCGGAAAGGCTAGCACAGATACGCAGTATTTT	CASSGKASTDTQYF
TRBV19	NA	TRBJ2-3	NA	TGTGCCAGTAGTTGGGGAGGCACAGATACGCAGTATTTT	CASSWGGTDTQYF
TRBV6-5	few	TRBJ1-6	NA	TGTGCCAGCAGTTACTCGAGAAGGGCTTATAATTCACCCCTCCACTTT	CASSYSRRAYNSPLHF
TRBV27	NA	TRBJ2-1	NA	TGTGCCAGCAGTTTCAATGAGCAGTTCTTC	CASSFNEQFF
TRBV30	few	TRBJ2-7	TRBD2	TGTGCCTGGAGCGGAGTGGGGGGGTGGTACGAGCAGTACTTC	CAWSGVGGWYEQYF
TRBV28	few	TRBJ1-4	TRBD1	TGTGCCAGCAGCGGACAGGGGGGTGAAAAACTGTTTTTT	CASSGQGGEKLFF
TRBV7-9	NA	TRBJ2-3	TRBD2	TGTGCCAGCAGCTCATCCAGCGGGGGGGTAGATACGCAGTATTTT	CASSSSSGGVDTQYF
TRBV18	few	TRBJ1-5	TRBD1	TGTGCCAGCTCACAAGGAGGGGGACAGGATCAGCCCCAGCATTTT	CASSQGGGQDQPQHF
TRBV6-5	few	TRBJ2-1	TRBD1	TGTGCCAGCAGGTCCGGACAGGGGGCTTACAATGAGCAGTTCTTC	CASRSGQGAYNEQFF
TRBV5-1	NA	TRBJ1-2	NA	TGCGCCAGCAGCCCGACAGAAATCTATGGCTACACCTTC	CASSPTEIYGYTF
TRBV28	few	TRBJ2-3	NA	TGTGCCAGCAGTTCTCCCGGGTACGATACGCAGTATTTT	CASSSPGYDTQYF
TRBV10-1	few	TRBJ2-7	NA	TGCGCCAGCAGTGAGTTACAGGGAAACGAGCAGTACTTC	CASSELQGNEQYF
TRBV2	few	TRBJ1-5	NA	TGTGCCAGCAGCCCAGGCGATATAAGTCAGCCCCAGCATTTT	CASSPGDISQPQHF
TRBV18	NA	TRBJ1-4	NA	TGTGCCAGCTCACCGGGGGTAGCAACTAATGAAAAACTGTTTTTT	CASSPGVATNEKLFF
TRBV20-1	NA	TRBJ1-1	NA	TGCAGTGCCCTGGGAAGGCCTGAAGCTTTCTTT	CSALGRPEAFF
TRBV20-1	NA	TRBJ1-1	NA	TGCAGTGCTAAGGGAACTGAAGCTTTCTTT	CSAKGTEAFF
TRBV5-1	NA	TRBJ1-1	NA	TGCGCCAGCAATCCCGATAGGGGTTTGAACACTGAAGCTTTCTTT	CASNPDRGLNTEAFF
TRBV6-5	NA	TRBJ1-3	NA	TGTGCCAGCAGTCGAGAAGGGACTTTAGGAAACACCATATATTTT	CASSREGTLGNTIYF
TRBV29-1	NA	TRBJ1-1	NA	TGCAGCGTTGAAGATCCCAGGGACTGGAACACTGAAGCTTTCTTT	CSVEDPRDWNTEAFF
TRBV29-1	NA	TRBJ1-3	NA	TGCAGCGTTGTCAGCGAAAACACCATATATTTT	CSVVSENTIYF
TRBV7-8	NA	TRBJ1-6	NA	TGTGCCAGCAGCCGCCGGACGGGAGAAGGTTCACCCCTCCACTTT	CASSRRTGEGSPLHF
TRBV5-5	NA	TRBJ1-6	NA	TGTGCCAGCAGCCACCCTCCCCAAAATTCACCCCTCCACTTT	CASSHPPQNSPLHF
TRBV27	few	TRBJ2-4	NA	TGTGCCAGCAGTTTAAATGAGGGGCACCAAAACATTCAGTACTTC	CASSLNEGHQNIQYF
TRBV15	NA	TRBJ2-7	NA	TGTGCCACCAGCAGAGATCTACAGGGCTTGTACGAGCAGTACTTC	CATSRDLQGLYEQYF
TRBV11-2	many	TRBJ1-2	NA	TGTGCCAGCAGCTTAGTGTCCGGGGAGGACTATGGCTACACCTTC	CASSLVSGEDYGYTF
TRBV11-3	few	TRBJ2-1	NA	TGTGCCAGCAGCTTCGGAGATTACAATGAGCAGTTCTTC	CASSFGDYNEQFF
TRBV6-1	NA	TRBJ2-7	TRBD1	TGTGCCAGCAGTCCTCGGACAGGCGGCTTAGGACAGTACTTC	CASSPRTGGLGQYF
TRBV7-8	many	TRBJ2-7	NA	TGTGCCAGCAGCTCGCTAGCGTTAAGCTCCTACGAGCAGTACTTC	CASSSLALSSYEQYF
TRBV11-2	few	TRBJ2-4	NA	TGTGCCAGCAGCTTAGAGGCCCACATTCAGTACTTC	CASSLEAHIQYF
TRBV6-6	few	TRBJ2-6	TRBD1	TGTGCCAGCAGTTTTACAGGGGGCAAGGCGGACGTCCTGACTTTC	CASSFTGGKADVLTF
TRBV7-2	NA	TRBJ2-3	NA	TGTGCCAGCAGCTTATGGGGGGTTGGTCCAGATACGCAGTATTTT	CASSLWGVGPDTQYF
TRBV11-2	NA	TRBJ1-2	NA	TGTGCCTCAGCTCAGGACATCTATGGCTACACCTTC	CASAQDIYGYTF
TRBV30	NA	TRBJ1-2	TRBD1	TGTGCCTGGAGTGTGACAGGGCAAGGCTACACCTTC	CAWSVTGQGYTF
TRBV25-1	NA	TRBJ1-6	TRBD1	TGTGCCAGCAGTGATTCCAGGACAGGGGGGAATAATTCACCCCTCCACTTT	CASSDSRTGGNNSPLHF
TRBV29-1	few	TRBJ1-2	NA	TGCAGCGTTGAAGACCTCGGGGACGGCTACACCTTC	CSVEDLGDGYTF
TRBV29-1	few	TRBJ2-7	NA	TGCAGCGTTGACGGCAGGGGCGGCAACGAGCAGTACTTC	CSVDGRGGNEQYF
TRBV6-5	NA	TRBJ1-5	NA	TGTGCCAGCAGTCTCGCAGGCTGGCAGCCCCAGCATTTT	CASSLAGWQPQHF
TRBV4-3	NA	TRBJ2-2	NA	TGCGCCAGCAGCCAAGAGGGTCTGGTCACCGGGGAGCTGTTTTTT	CASSQEGLVTGELFF
TRBV19	NA	TRBJ2-5	TRBD1	TGTGCCAGTAGTAGCCCCCGGGACAGGGGGCGTTTCAGAGAGACCCAGTACTTC	CASSSPRDRGRFRETQYF
TRBV7-2	few	TRBJ2-5	NA	TGTGCCAGCAGCTTTAGGCAAGAGACCCAGTACTTC	CASSFRQETQYF
TRBV27	few	TRBJ2-7	NA	TGTGCCAGCAGTCCCGTTCGAGGCGAGCAGTACTTC	CASSPVRGEQYF
TRBV28	NA	TRBJ1-5	TRBD1	TGTGCCAGCAGGACGGGACAGGGGGCAAGTCAGCCCCAGCATTTT	CASRTGQGASQPQHF
TRBV6-1	NA	TRBJ2-3	TRBD1	TGTGCCAGCACCCTGGGACAGGCCCACACAGTTACGCAGTATTTT	CASTLGQAHTVTQYF
TRBV11-3	few	TRBJ2-2	NA	TGTGCCAGCAGCTTGGCTGTCGTTGCGAACACCGGGGAGCTGTTTTTT	CASSLAVVANTGELFF
TRBV13	many	TRBJ2-3	NA	TGTGCCAGCAGCTTAGGGGTCACAGATACGCAGTATTTT	CASSLGVTDTQYF